The rows below give T cell receptor beta chains drawn from one sample of a study of shared clonotypes between healthy human individuals. The table came from immunoSEQ multiplex PCR; TCRdb's copy has only in-frame clones and leaves some out. Of 2 million to 3 million clones listed, 80% to 95% are singletons. Sequenced sample: naive CD4+ T cells from PBMCs. The receptors shown here come from a man aged 18 to 30 in good health. Some clones in this sample may be carry-over from other donors' samples. Both conserved end residues are part of each CDR3. The order of the fields is J gene, V gene, D gene, clone size, CDR3 DNA, CDR3 protein. The D gene is left open where the match is weak. A clone size is listed for some rows: how often the clone was seen (once, few, many), or a class if it is expanded.

TRBJ2-2 TRBV6-1 TRBD1 NA TGTGCCAGCAGTGTGGACAGGGCTACCGGGGAGCTGTTTTTT CASSVDRATGELFF
TRBJ2-1 TRBV5-1 NA NA TGCGCCAGCAGCTTTAACGGACAGCGGATCAATGAGCAGTTCTTC CASSFNGQRINEQFF
TRBJ1-3 TRBV6-5 NA NA TGTGCCAGCAGTTACTCCAGACCCCCCTCTGGAAACACCATATATTTT CASSYSRPPSGNTIYF
TRBJ1-2 TRBV7-2 TRBD1 few TGTGCCAGCAGCTTAGGACAGGGCGATGGCTACACCTTC CASSLGQGDGYTF
TRBJ1-3 TRBV19 NA NA TGTGCCAGTAGTTCTCCGACGGCTACCCCTGGAAACACCATATATTTT CASSSPTATPGNTIYF
TRBJ2-2 TRBV4-1 TRBD2 NA TGCGCCAGCAGCCGCCCTAGCGGGAGGTCCAACACCGGGGAGCTGTTTTTT CASSRPSGRSNTGELFF
TRBJ2-1 TRBV7-2 NA NA TGTGCCAGCAGCTTAGAAGGGGAAACCTACAATGAGCAGTTCTTC CASSLEGETYNEQFF
TRBJ1-2 TRBV18 TRBD1 NA TGTGCCAGCTCACCACTATTGACAGGGGAATTTGGCTACACCTTC CASSPLLTGEFGYTF
TRBJ1-2 TRBV2 NA NA TGTGCCAGCAGTGGGGAGGGTCAGGCCTATGGCTACACCTTC CASSGEGQAYGYTF
TRBJ1-2 TRBV15 NA NA TGTGCCACCAGCAGAGAACCCCGGCAGAGTAACTACACCTTC CATSREPRQSNYTF
TRBJ1-1 TRBV5-1 NA NA TGCGCCAGCAGCCCTCGGGAGCCTCCGAACACTGAAGCTTTCTTT CASSPREPPNTEAFF
TRBJ2-1 TRBV6-6 NA NA TGTGCCAGCAGTTTCTACAGGGCTGGCGGCAATGAGCAGTTCTTC CASSFYRAGGNEQFF
TRBJ2-7 TRBV7-3 TRBD1 NA TGTGCCAGCAGCCTTGGGACAGGCCCCTACGAGCAGTACTTC CASSLGTGPYEQYF
TRBJ1-5 TRBV2 NA NA TGTGCCAGCAGTGTGACAGGACCGTATAGCAATCAGCCCCAGCATTTT CASSVTGPYSNQPQHF
TRBJ2-7 TRBV15 NA NA TGTGCCACCAGCACCGTAGGCAGGGCAGTCTACGAGCAGTACTTC CATSTVGRAVYEQYF
TRBJ2-5 TRBV5-1 TRBD1 NA TGCGCCAGCAGCGCAGAAGGACAGGGGGTTAAGTACTTC CASSAEGQGVKYF
TRBJ2-2 TRBV2 NA NA TGTGCCAGCAGTGAGGCGGAAGCGAACACCGGGGAGCTGTTTTTT CASSEAEANTGELFF
TRBJ1-6 TRBV11-1 TRBD1 NA TGTGCCAGCAGCCCGGCGGGACAGGGCAATTCACCCCTCCACTTT CASSPAGQGNSPLHF
TRBJ2-2 TRBV10-1 TRBD1 NA TGCGCCAGCAGTGTTCGGACAGGGGTCCCCGGGGAGCTGTTTTTT CASSVRTGVPGELFF
TRBJ1-2 TRBV14 NA once TGTGCCAGCAGCCCGAAAACAAGTTTCGCCTATGGCTACACCTTC CASSPKTSFAYGYTF
TRBJ1-4 TRBV4-1 NA NA TGCGCCAGCAGTGACAAGGACAAACAGAATGAAAAACTGTTTTTT CASSDKDKQNEKLFF
TRBJ1-5 TRBV2 NA NA TGTGCCAGCAGTGCCTGGACGGGGGGCAATCAGCCCCAGCATTTT CASSAWTGGNQPQHF
TRBJ1-5 TRBV20-1 TRBD1 few TGCAGTGTACAGGGGAATCAGCCCCAGCATTTT CSVQGNQPQHF
TRBJ2-1 TRBV19 TRBD2 NA TGTGCCAGTAGTATTGGGTTGACTAGCGGGAGGGGGTCCTACAATGAGCAGTTCTTC CASSIGLTSGRGSYNEQFF
TRBJ1-5 TRBV25-1 NA NA TGTGCCAGCAGTGAAGGGGGGGGGCTCGGCAATCAGCCCCAGCATTTT CASSEGGGLGNQPQHF
TRBJ2-3 TRBV5-1 TRBD2 NA TGCGCCAGCAGCTACCAAGGGACTAGCGGGATCACAGATACGCAGTATTTT CASSYQGTSGITDTQYF
TRBJ2-6 TRBV11-3 NA once TGTGCCAGCAGCTTAGGGCAGAACAACGTCCTGACTTTC CASSLGQNNVLTF
TRBJ1-2 TRBV7-2 TRBD1 NA TGTGCCAGCAGCCCTCGGACAGGGGTAGAATATGGCTACACCTTC CASSPRTGVEYGYTF
TRBJ2-4 TRBV2 TRBD2 NA TGTGCCAGCACTACACTAGCGGGAGCAAACATTCAGTACTTC CASTTLAGANIQYF
TRBJ2-7 TRBV5-4 NA NA TGTGCCAGCAGCTCCCATTCAGGGGAATCCGAGCAGTACTTC CASSSHSGESEQYF
TRBJ2-7 TRBV19 NA NA TGTGCCAGTAGTAAGGTCGCACAGGGTGCCTACGAGCAGTACTTC CASSKVAQGAYEQYF
TRBJ1-3 TRBV7-9 NA NA TGTGCCAGCAGCCCCGAGACCGGAAACACCATATATTTT CASSPETGNTIYF
TRBJ1-1 TRBV5-1 NA NA TGCGCCAGCAGCTTGGCACTGAACACTGAAGCTTTCTTT CASSLALNTEAFF
TRBJ1-5 TRBV19 NA NA TGTGCCAGTAGTATCGGGAGGAATAGCAATCAGCCCCAGCATTTT CASSIGRNSNQPQHF
TRBJ2-3 TRBV5-1 NA NA TGCGCCAGCAGCCCGGTGCGGCTAGAGACAGATACGCAGTATTTT CASSPVRLETDTQYF
TRBJ1-1 TRBV5-1 TRBD1 once TGCGCCAGCAGCTTGGATAGGGGGCCGACAAAAGCTTTCTTT CASSLDRGPTKAFF
TRBJ2-5 TRBV19 TRBD2 NA TGTGCCAGTAGTAGGGGCCCGACTAGCGGGATACAAGAGACCCAGTACTTC CASSRGPTSGIQETQYF
TRBJ1-2 TRBV28 NA NA TGTGCCAGCGGCACCCGACAGAACTATGGCTACACCTTC CASGTRQNYGYTF
TRBJ2-7 TRBV10-3 TRBD2 NA TGTGCCATCAAGATCCCTAGCGGCTACGAGCAGTACTTC CAIKIPSGYEQYF
TRBJ1-1 TRBV28 TRBD1 NA TGTGCCAGCAGTTTTTTGGGACAGGGCCCCGAATCCATGAACACTGAAGCTTTCTTT CASSFLGQGPESMNTEAFF
TRBJ2-1 TRBV4-3 NA NA TGCGCCAGCAGCCGGGGACTTCTCGGGGGTGAGCAGTTCTTC CASSRGLLGGEQFF
TRBJ2-3 TRBV4-2 TRBD2 NA TGTGCCAGCAGCCAAGAGGTGGGCGGGAGGAGAAATACGCAGTATTTT CASSQEVGGRRNTQYF
TRBJ2-5 TRBV5-1 NA NA TGCGCCAGCAGCATCGGTAACCAAGAGACCCAGTACTTC CASSIGNQETQYF
TRBJ2-1 TRBV2 NA NA TGTGCCAGCAGCCTATTCGGTGAGCAGTTCTTC CASSLFGEQFF
TRBJ2-7 TRBV9 NA NA TGTGCCAGCAGCGTAGGGTCAGAGAAGTTATACGAGCAGTACTTC CASSVGSEKLYEQYF
TRBJ1-3 TRBV18 NA NA TGTGCCAGCTCACGGCTCTCTGGAAACACCATATATTTT CASSRLSGNTIYF
TRBJ2-2 TRBV9 TRBD2 NA TGTGCCAGCAGCCCGCGAGCGGGAGCGACGAACACCGGGGAGCTGTTTTTT CASSPRAGATNTGELFF
TRBJ1-2 TRBV10-3 TRBD1 NA TGTGCCATCAGCCCGGGACAGGGGATCTATGGCTACACCTTC CAISPGQGIYGYTF
TRBJ1-1 TRBV10-3 TRBD1 NA TGTGCCATCAGTGCAGGGCAGGGGGCGCTTTCTGAAGCTTTCTTT CAISAGQGALSEAFF
TRBJ1-4 TRBV5-6 NA NA TGTGCCAGCAGCTTGGTCAGGGAAAAACTGTTTTTT CASSLVREKLFF
TRBJ1-2 TRBV9 TRBD1 once TGTGCCAGCAGCCCTGGGACAGACTATGGCTACACCTTC CASSPGTDYGYTF
TRBJ1-2 TRBV7-7 TRBD1 few TGTGCCAGCAGCCCCCTCGGGACAGGGCATGGCTACACCTTC CASSPLGTGHGYTF
TRBJ2-6 TRBV7-8 NA NA TGTGCCAGCAGCTTAGTGGGGCTGACGTCTGGGGCCAACGTCCTGACTTTC CASSLVGLTSGANVLTF